Here is one T cell receptor beta chain with its context. Its antigen remains unknown. The sample belongs to a study of CD8+CD57+ T cells in acquired aplastic anemia. It was patients with CD8+CD57+ cell expansion by flow cytometry who were chosen for sequencing. Each patient had severe acquired aplastic anemia. Patients were treatment-naive when blood was sampled. The CDR3 covers 11 residues. Trimming shortened V by 6 bases and J by 14 bases, and 14 bases separated the two germline ends. The V gene's germline CDR1 is SNHLY and CDR2 FYNNEI. Investigators profiled TCR beta VDJ and CDR3 from genomic DNA template. TCRdb ran MiXCR on the reads and lists one entry per CDR3 protein. The sample holds under 200,000 distinct CDR3 sequences, around half seen once. Study-wide findings and caveats: The CD8+ Simpson's diversity of patients and controls was not significantly different.

Specimen: sorted CD4+, CD8+, or CD8+CD57+ T cells (not recorded which) from PBMCs. The sequence came from a human donor with aplastic anemia. The chain links TRBV2 to TRBJ1-5, with D unclear. CDR3 in amino acids: CASRVASYEHF. The CDR3 nucleotides read TGTGCCAGCAGGGTAGCGAGCTACGAGCATTTT.